The 10 T cell receptor beta chains reported below all come from one sample, sequenced in a study of blood T cells in healthy people across ages. With a J-beta primer mix and a sample-barcoded 5' primer, a second PCR ran about 7 to 11 cycles. Each CDR3 protein gets one entry after TCRdb re-called the 5' RACE reads with MiXCR. In the table there are roughly 2 million distinct CDR3 sequences, around half of which are singletons. Sequenced: blood. The source of these receptors is a woman in her thirties or forties in good health.

This sequence joins TRBV4-1 and TRBJ1-3; D not certain. With 1 base removed from V and 3 bases from J, the gap between germline ends came to 1 base. There are 12 residues in the CDR3. Germline lookup yields CDR1 MGHRA and CDR2 YSYEKL. CDR3 region: CASSQVGNTIYF. The CDR3 DNA sequence: TGCGCCAGCAGCCAAGTTGGAAACACCATATATTTT.

V and J are TRBV21-1 and TRBJ2-1; the table's TRBD2 call for D was not verified on the DNA. TRBV21-1 is noted as a pseudogene. This CDR3 is 17 amino acids long. The CDR3 DNA sequence: TGTGCCAGCAGCAGCCCGCCGACTAGCGGGGGGGCCGATGAGCAGTTCTTC. As protein: CASSSPPTSGGADEQFF.

This clonotype has at least ten counts. V is TRBV7-2 and J is TRBJ2-4; D not resolved. The germline CDR1 and CDR2 sequences are SGHTA and FQGNSA. The length of the CDR3 is 14 residues. Trimming left V 3 bases short and J 1 base short, with 7 bases between. CDR3 in amino acids: CASSLSLAKNIQYF. The DNA of the CDR3 is TGTGCCAGCAGCTTGAGCTTGGCCAAAAACATTCAGTACTTC.

This clonotype occurred a few times. This chain links TRBV5-1 with TRBJ1-2, with 8 bases lining up with TRBD1. V was pared by 3 bases and J by 5 bases, with 6 bases of the junction left unmatched. This CDR3 is 14 amino acids long. Germline assignment: CDR1 SGHRS and CDR2 YFSETQ. CDR3 residues: CASSSTQGVYGYTF. The CDR3 coding sequence is TGCGCCAGCAGCTCAACACAGGGGGTGTATGGCTACACCTTC. The full variable domain, completed using reference TRBV5-1 and TRBJ1-2, is KAGVTQTPRYLIKTRGQQVTLSCSPISGHRSVSWYQQTPGQGLQFLFEYFSETQRNKGNFPGRFSGRQFSNSRSEMNVSTLELGDSALYLCASSSTQGVYGYTFGSGTRLTVV.

The rearrangement uses TRBV24-1 and TRBJ1-2; 9 bases align to TRBD1. This CDR3 is 15 amino acids long. The junction had 4 bases not matched to a gene; V was cut back by 4 bases and J by 2 bases. In germline, CDR1 is KGHDR, CDR2 SFDVKD. As DNA, the CDR3 is TGTGCCACCAGTGAGTCCGGGACAGGGAACTATGGCTACACCTTC. It specifies CATSESGTGNYGYTF.

The chain employs TRBV6-1 and TRBJ2-3; D may be TRBD1 (5 bases). The germline V and J ends were trimmed by 10 bases and 0 bases, with 20 bases remaining between them. CDR3 length: 16 amino acids. Per germline, CDR1 MNHNS and CDR2 SASEGT. CDR3 sequence (DNA): TGTGCCACCTTCAGGTTCGTACGGACAAGCACAGATACGCAGTATTTT. This gives the protein CATFRFVRTSTDTQYF.

V usage is TRBV12-3 or TRBV12-4 and J usage is TRBJ2-1, with 8 bases that match TRBD1. V lost 3 bases and J lost 4; bases outside the gene matches: 8. The CDR3 runs to 16 residues. Written as DNA, the CDR3 is TGTGCCAGCAGTTTCCAAGGACAGGGAAAGTACAATGAGCAGTTCTTC. This translates into CASSFQGQGKYNEQFF.

This clonotype was detected only a few times. One junction end does not reproduce the germline sequence, and a read error may be involved. The chain has TRBV4-3 and TRBJ1-2, with 7 bases lining up with TRBD1. Germline CDR1 and CDR2: LGHNA and YSLEER. The CDR3 loop spans 13 amino acids. The CDR3 DNA reads as TGTGCCAGCAGTCAAGACAGGGTTGCCGGCTACACCTTC. Translated: CASSQDRVAGYTF.

This clonotype was recorded a few times. The chain links TRBV11-2 to TRBJ2-5, with a weak D call TRBD2 (6 bases). This CDR3 has 16 amino acids. CDR1 and CDR2 (germline): SGHAT, FQNNGV. V lost 1 base and J 5 bases, leaving 17 bases between the germline ends. For the CDR3, the DNA is TGTGCCAGCAGCTTAGTCTTCTCGGGGGTAGGGGAGACCCAGTACTTC. Protein product: CASSLVFSGVGETQYF.

This clonotype has just a few counts. The chain uses TRBV12-3 or TRBV12-4 and TRBJ2-5, with 8 nucleotides matching TRBD1. The CDR3 consists of 12 residues. J lost 4 bases, V lost 8 bases, and 3 bases had no gene match. The CDR3 DNA reads as TGTGCCAGCCTCGGACAGGGAGAGACCCAGTACTTC. Translated: CASLGQGETQYF.